The following is a T cell receptor (beta chain) sequence with its context. With V trimmed by 6 bases and J by 2 bases, 4 bases remained unmatched. The CDR3 is 15 amino acids. The V gene's germline CDR1 is MNHEY and CDR2 SVGAGI. The data were produced by immunoSEQ multiplex PCR, yet TCRdb's version contains in-frame clones alone and is incomplete. The sample has over 120,000 clones, about 86% seen once; the top ten hold 3% to 5%. These data come from a study of blood T cell repertoires in COVID-19. Study-wide background: The origin of the acute and convalescent COVID-19 samples was the United States, Italy and Spain.

The chain carries TRBV6-5 and TRBJ2-6; 7 nucleotides line up with TRBD1. The specimen sequenced was peripheral blood. The sequence came from an older woman with acute or convalescent COVID-19. CDR3 protein: CASSPQGAGANVLTF. DNA for the CDR3: TGTGCCAGCAGCCCCCAGGGGGCTGGGGCCAACGTCCTGACTTTC.